Here is one T cell receptor beta chain with its context. Its cognate antigen is unknown. The data stem from a study of T cell repertoires in cytomegalovirus infection. Looking at the study overall: It was the public TCR beta signatures that indicated both CMV infection and matching HLA type.

The CDR3 length is 14 residues. The germline V gene has CDR1 MNHEY and CDR2 SVGEGT. J gave up 2 bases and V 5 bases, and 6 bases lay outside the gene matches. One entry per CDR3 protein results from TCRdb running MiXCR on the reads. The table records about 35,000 distinct CDR3 sequences, over 50% of them present only once. Whole-study results and caveats: HLA-C-restricted CMV clonotypes gave the most frequent clonotype in two of eight donors. The study identified carriers of CMV plus the relevant HLA from cumulative public TCR beta family frequency.

This chain uses TRBV6-2 or TRBV6-3 with TRBJ2-7, with TRBD1 identical over 7 bases. The source of this sequence is a human donor in good health (CMV status not recorded). Some clones in this sample may be carry-over from other donors' samples. The input for sequencing was CD8+ T cells from cultured PBMCs, taken from culture after CMV antigen stimulation. For the CDR3, the DNA is TGTGCCAGCAGTCCCAGGGACAGCCCCTACGAGCAGTACTTC. Translating it yields CASSPRDSPYEQYF.